This passage covers 15 T cell receptor beta chains from one sample sequenced in a study of cytomegalovirus exposure and HLA in healthy donors. PCR involved 60 Vbeta and 13 Jbeta primers. This table comes from immunoSEQ multiplex PCR, and its TCRdb copy is limited to in-frame clones, with some not included. The sample contains about 140,000 clones, 65% to 80% of which appear only once. The specimen was PBMCs. All receptors derive from a woman in her thirties in good health and CMV-seronegative.

This sequence joins TRBV5-8 and TRBJ2-1; 11 bases align to TRBD2. V gave up 9 bases and J gave up 4 bases; unmatched junction bases: 6. The CDR3 consists of 14 residues. CDR1 is SGHTS, CDR2 YDEGEE, per germline. For the CDR3, the DNA is TGTGCCACCCAGACTAGCGGGGCATACAATGAGCAGTTCTTC. It yields the protein CATQTSGAYNEQFF.

J is TRBJ1-4 and V is TRBV25-1; D possibly corresponds to TRBD1 (6 bases). CDR3 length equals 17 residues. Germline CDR1 MGHDK, CDR2 SYGVNS. Between the trimmed V and J ends, which lost 6 bases and 3 bases, there was a span of 20 bases. The CDR3: CASSLGGQIFSNEKLFF. DNA for the CDR3: TGTGCCAGCAGCCTGGGGGGGCAGATTTTCTCTAATGAAAAACTGTTTTTT.

The J gene is TRBJ2-3, the V gene TRBV5-1; 7 nucleotides align to TRBD2. This CDR3 has 16 amino acids. The V gene end was trimmed by 0 bases and the J gene end by 5 bases; junction bases not matched to a gene: 9. Looked up from germline, CDR1 is SGHRS and CDR2 is YFSETQ. CDR3 protein: CASSLAGSAGVDTQYF. DNA of the CDR3: TGCGCCAGCAGCTTGGCGGGGTCGGCGGGAGTAGATACGCAGTATTTT.

This clone was picked up a small number of times. Other nucleotide sequences in the sample specify the same CDR3. The rearrangement uses TRBV7-3 and TRBJ2-3; D gene unclear. Trimming stripped 2 bases from V and 3 bases from J, with 9 bases between. This CDR3 region has 14 residues. Germline V gives CDR1 SGHTA, CDR2 FQGTGA. The CDR3: CASSLGPVTDTQYF. The CDR3 nucleotides read TGTGCCAGCAGCTTAGGGCCAGTAACAGATACGCAGTATTTT.

The chain has TRBV30 and TRBJ2-2, with a possible D match to TRBD1 (5 bases). The germline V gene has CDR1 GTSNPN and CDR2 SVGIG (reference sequence). The germline V and J ends were trimmed by 3 bases and 4 bases, with 9 bases remaining between them. CDR3 length: 13 residues. The DNA for the CDR3 is TGTGCCTGGAGGAGACAGAGCACCGGGGAGCTGTTTTTT. This encodes CAWRRQSTGELFF.

The chain employs TRBV28 and TRBJ2-2; 7 nucleotides agree with TRBD2. The CDR3 totals 14 residues. J gave up 1 base and V 5 bases, and 1 base lay outside the gene matches. CDR1 and CDR2 from the germline V gene are MDHEN and SYDVKM. The CDR3 is CASSVAGNTGELFF. CDR3 DNA sequence: TGTGCCAGCAGTGTAGCGGGGAACACCGGGGAGCTGTTTTTT.

This chain joins TRBV7-9 and TRBJ1-1; 7 nucleotides line up with TRBD1. Germline CDR1 reads SEHNR; CDR2 reads FQNEAQ (reference sequence). V lost 5 bases and J lost 0; bases outside the gene matches: 9. The CDR3 length is 16 residues. CDR3 DNA: TGTGCCAGCAGCCGGACAGGCGTCAAAATGAACACTGAAGCTTTCTTT. It encodes CASSRTGVKMNTEAFF.

The J gene is TRBJ2-3, the V gene TRBV7-9, with 7 nucleotides matching TRBD1. The CDR3 extends over 14 amino acids. CDR1 and CDR2 (germline): SEHNR, FQNEAQ (reference sequence). V was clipped by 7 bases and J by 5 bases; unmatched bases: 9. CDR3 protein: CASTYTTGQDTQYF. In nucleotides, the CDR3 is TGTGCCAGCACCTATACGACAGGGCAAGATACGCAGTATTTT.

DNA for the CDR3: TGTGCCAGCCTGGAATCAGGGACTGAAGCTTTCTTT. It encodes CASLESGTEAFF. The V call is TRBV6-1, the J call TRBJ1-1, with a weak D call TRBD1 (5 bases). In germline, CDR1 is MNHNS, CDR2 SASEGT. The CDR3 is 12 residues long. Trimming removed 8 bases from V and 5 bases from J, with 12 bases in between.

V gene TRBV27 combines with J gene TRBJ2-2, with TRBD2 identical over 8 bases. CDR1 and CDR2 from the germline V gene are MNHEY and SMNVEV (reference sequence). J gave up 4 bases and V 1 base, and 2 bases lay outside the gene matches. This CDR3 is 15 amino acids long. The CDR3 coding sequence is TGTGCCAGCAGTTTATTCGGGGGGGGCACCGGGGAGCTGTTTTTT. This sequence encodes CASSLFGGGTGELFF.

The V and J genes are TRBV6-1 and TRBJ2-7; possible D gene TRBD2, 6 bases. Germline V gene lookup returns CDR1 MNHNS and CDR2 SASEGT. V lost 6 bases and J lost 2, with 8 bases in between. The CDR3 has 12 amino acids. The CDR3 bases are TGTGCCAGCAGCGGGGGAGCCTACGAGCAGTACTTC. Translated, it gives CASSGGAYEQYF.

This clone came up once. This chain uses TRBV2 with TRBJ1-5, with TRBD1 identical over 7 bases. Germline CDR1 and CDR2: SNHLY and FYNNEI. V shed 6 bases and J 0 bases; nucleotides not matched to a gene: 5. The CDR3 sequence is 15 residues long. The CDR3 bases are TGTGCCAGCAGAGGGACAGCTTATAGCAATCAGCCCCAGCATTTT. This sequence encodes CASRGTAYSNQPQHF.

The chain joins TRBV7-9 to TRBJ1-2; the D is unclear. In germline, CDR1 is SEHNR, CDR2 FQNEAQ (reference sequence). Deletions cut 1 base from V and 3 bases from J, with 9 bases between. The CDR3 length is 14 residues. CDR3 bases: TGTGCCAGCAGCTTAGACGAGGGAGACTATGGCTACACCTTC. This encodes CASSLDEGDYGYTF. The full variable domain, its missing parts supplied by reference TRBV7-9 and TRBJ1-2, is DTGVSQNPRHKITKRGQNVTFRCDPISEHNRLYWYRQTLGQGPEFLTYFQNEAQLEKSRLLSDRFSAERPKGSFSTLEIQRTEQGDSAMYLCASSLDEGDYGYTFGSGTRLTVV.

The chain couples TRBV4-1 to TRBJ2-1; the match to TRBD2 covers 8 bases. CDR3 length: 18 residues. The V gene's germline CDR1 is MGHRA and CDR2 YSYEKL. V lost 1 base to trimming and J lost 4 bases; unmatched junction nucleotides: 12. This CDR3 reads CASSQGKGTSGLYNEQFF. CDR3 nucleotides: TGCGCCAGCAGCCAAGGAAAGGGAACTAGCGGACTATACAATGAGCAGTTCTTC.

The genes are TRBV28 and TRBJ2-1; 15 bases agree with TRBD2. In germline, CDR1 is MDHEN, CDR2 SYDVKM. Losses at the gene ends were 6 bases for V and 9 bases for J; bases not matched to a gene: 6. CDR3 length: 15 amino acids. CDR3 residues: CASRSGLAGGGEQFF. DNA of the CDR3: TGTGCCAGCAGATCCGGACTAGCGGGAGGGGGTGAGCAGTTCTTC.